This T cell receptor beta chain was recovered during a study of cytomegalovirus exposure and HLA in healthy donors. V lost 7 bases and J 2 bases, leaving 12 bases between the germline ends. The CDR3 contains 13 residues. Germline V gene sequence: CDR1 MNHNY, CDR2 SVGAGI (reference sequence). Regarding the study as a whole: Most sequenced TCRs were rare (though some public TCRs occurred in many donors).

It was with 60 Vbeta and 13 Jbeta primers that the PCR ran. Some clones are missing from TCRdb's copy, which holds only in-frame ones; the method was immunoSEQ multiplex PCR. The repertoire holds about 200,000 clones, with 70% to 80% as singletons. With regard to this clone: Its antigen is currently unknown.

This rearrangement joins TRBV6-6 to TRBJ2-7; D gene uncertain. Sequences were obtained from PBMCs. The source is a woman between 25 and 40 years old in good health and CMV-seropositive. The CDR3 coding sequence is TGTGCCAGCATGTACAGTTTCACCTACGAGCAGTACTTC. Amino acid sequence: CASMYSFTYEQYF.